The clone carrying this TCR beta chain occurred a few times. From RNA transcripts, TCR beta CDR3 regions were amplified. First-round RT-PCR targeting the TCR CDR3 was performed with the HTBI primer set. TCRdb processed the multiplex PCR reads anew with MiXCR; each CDR3 protein has one entry. The repertoire includes roughly 400,000 distinct CDR3 sequences, about an eighth of them detected once, and over 25% sits in the top ten. This sample was included in a study of T cells in Graves' hyperthyroidism and ophthalmopathy. Overall study context: Blood from the periphery was taken at initial diagnosis, before any treatment.

Between the trimmed V and J ends, which lost 3 bases and 0 bases, there was a span of 4 bases. The germline V gene has CDR1 MNHNS and CDR2 SASEGT. This CDR3 region has 13 residues. PBMCs were obtained from 9 to 10 ml fresh peripheral blood. The source material was blood. This chain uses TRBV6-1 with TRBJ2-3; no clear D gene. The TCR originated in a man aged 50 or older with Graves' ophthalmopathy. The CDR3 DNA is TGTGCCAGCAGTGACACCAGCACAGATACGCAGTATTTT. It encodes CASSDTSTDTQYF.